The 7 T cell receptor beta chains below come from one sample, sequenced in a study of T cells in Graves' hyperthyroidism and ophthalmopathy. Amplification of TCR beta CDR3 regions used RNA as the template. The HTBI primer set was used in a first-round RT-PCR of the TCR CDR3. TCRdb ran MiXCR on the multiplex PCR reads and lists one entry per CDR3 protein. The sample includes 300,000 to 450,000 distinct CDR3 sequences, over 11% of them seen just once. The sample consisted of blood. These receptors were obtained from an older woman with Graves' hyperthyroidism.

This clonotype has at least ten counts. The chain employs TRBV5-8 and TRBJ1-5; D remains ambiguous. Per germline, CDR1 SGHTS and CDR2 YDEGEE. This CDR3 spans 13 amino acids. Trimming stripped 0 bases from V and 5 bases from J, with 6 bases between. As DNA, the CDR3 is TGTGCCAGCAGCTTGGGGCTGCATCAGCCCCAGCATTTT. Protein sequence: CASSLGLHQPQHF. The whole variable domain, filled in from reference TRBV5-8 and TRBJ1-5, reads EAGVTQSPTHLIKTRGQQATLRCSPISGHTSVYWYQQALGLGLQFLLWYDEGEERNRGNFPPRFSGRQFPNYSSELNVNALELEDSALYLCASSLGLHQPQHFGDGTRLSIL.

The sample holds many counts of this clonotype. This chain joins TRBV28 and TRBJ2-6; TRBD1 aligns across 8 bases. The CDR3 is made up of 16 amino acids. CDR1 is MDHEN, CDR2 SYDVKM, per germline. Losses at the gene ends were 5 bases for V and 2 bases for J; bases not matched to a gene: 5. In DNA form, the CDR3 reads TGTGCCAGCAGTCCAACGACAGGGGCTGGGGCCAACGTCCTGACTTTC. This gives the protein CASSPTTGAGANVLTF.

The genes are TRBV11-3 and TRBJ2-7; 9 bases align to TRBD1. The CDR3 is 14 residues long. Germline values: CDR1 SGHNT, CDR2 YENEEA. V trimming: 4 bases; J trimming: 6 bases; junction bases outside the gene matches: 7. CDR3 coding DNA: TGTGCCAGCAGCTATGAACAGGGGGCGGGCGAGCAGTACTTC. Its protein product is CASSYEQGAGEQYF.

This clonotype was detected many times. The rearrangement joins TRBV2 to TRBJ2-7; maybe TRBD2 (5 bases). V was cut by 7 bases and J by 7 bases, with 11 bases left in between. The CDR3 extends over 11 amino acids. The germline V gene encodes CDR1 SNHLY and CDR2 FYNNEI. The CDR3: CASTIGGEQYF. CDR3 nucleotides: TGTGCCAGCACGATAGGCGGGGAGCAGTACTTC.

This clonotype was counted many times. The genes are TRBV9 and TRBJ2-3, with 9 bases fitting TRBD1. Germline V gives CDR1 SGDLS, CDR2 YYNGEE. CDR3 length: 18 residues. Germline trimming cut 0 bases from V and 2 bases from J; bases unmatched to any gene: 10. The CDR3 nucleotides read TGTGCCAGCAGCGTAGAAAAGGACAGGGGTTTTCTCACAGATACGCAGTATTTT. This encodes CASSVEKDRGFLTDTQYF.

This clonotype was detected a few times. V gene TRBV10-3 combines with J gene TRBJ2-1, with TRBD1 identical over 10 bases. The CDR3 covers 15 residues. The V segment lost 6 bases and the J segment 4 bases; nucleotides outside the gene matches: 6. Germline V gene lookup returns CDR1 ENHRY and CDR2 SYGVKD. CDR3 sequence: CAISRSGQGYNEQFF. CDR3 sequence (DNA): TGTGCCATCAGCAGATCGGGACAGGGGTACAATGAGCAGTTCTTC.

The J gene is TRBJ2-7, the V gene TRBV29-1, with 11 bases aligning to TRBD1. The CDR3 totals 13 residues. The V gene's germline CDR1 is SQVTM and CDR2 ANQGSEA. Germline trimming cut 5 bases from V and 6 bases from J; bases unmatched to any gene: 6. The CDR3 coding sequence is TGCAGCGTTCCGGGACAGGGGGTTTTCGAGCAGTACTTC. This codes for CSVPGQGVFEQYF.